The rows below give T cell receptor beta chains drawn from one sample of a study of cytomegalovirus exposure and HLA in healthy donors. The data were produced by immunoSEQ multiplex PCR, yet TCRdb's version contains in-frame clones alone and is incomplete. The sample shows fewer than 250,000 clones, roughly 82% of them seen only once. Sequencing input: PBMCs. These receptors all come from a man between 40 and 49 years old in good health and CMV-seropositive. Each CDR3 is given with its conserved first and last residue.

v_gene: TRBV10-1
CDR3aa: CASSESVF

v_gene: TRBV7-9
CDR3aa: CASSLGRTEAFF

v_gene: TRBV7-9
CDR3aa: CASSSAGGGVHGELFF

v_gene: TRBV5-6
CDR3aa: CASSLEVRGREGEAFF

v_gene: TRBV7-9
CDR3aa: CASSFSGDNQPQHF

v_gene: TRBV12-5
CDR3aa: CASGLEGGGNQPQHF

v_gene: TRBV6-1
CDR3aa: CASSGTGNGNTIYF

v_gene: TRBV4-2
CDR3aa: CASSQDPTGAYGYTF

v_gene: TRBV5-6
CDR3aa: CASSESGGAGLETQYF

v_gene: TRBV19
CDR3aa: CASSFTGTPSAYEQYF

v_gene: TRBV27
CDR3aa: CASSLGQGWEQYF

v_gene: TRBV4-2
CDR3aa: CASSQDKAGTTLRLGNEQFF

v_gene: TRBV5-1
CDR3aa: CASSLRQGNTGELFF

v_gene: TRBV11-2
CDR3aa: CASSTSRGALGGYTF

v_gene: TRBV30
CDR3aa: CAWSNQGKEVEQFF

v_gene: TRBV27
CDR3aa: CASSLTGQPTGYTF